This TCR beta chain was recovered during a study of breast tumors, draining lymph nodes, adjacent tissues. Findings and caveats of the study: Compared with lymph nodes, tumors were less diverse; compared with nontumor tissue, more. Tumor and nontumor repertoires were significantly more similar in luminal-like than in basal-like breast cancer. Data fit most tumor T cells coming from lymph node, expanding in tumor. Data only fit, rather than demonstrated, lymph node origin of most tumor T cells.

The CDR3 sequence is 11 residues long. The germline gives CDR1 SGHAT, CDR2 FQNNGV. V lost 5 bases and J lost 6, with 4 bases in between. TCRdb fed the multiplex PCR reads into MiXCR, producing one record per CDR3 protein. The sample gives about 200,000 distinct CDR3 sequences, 30% to 35% of which show up once; 3.6% is in the top ten. Breast cancer patients provided tissue from their axillary draining lymph nodes. This clonotype showed up many times. Its specificity is not known. The material sequenced was axillary lymph node tissue. The chain joins TRBV11-2 to TRBJ2-2; no clear D. The origin of this receptor is a female donor with breast cancer. Some clones in this sample may be carry-over from other donors' samples. The chain's CDR3 is CASSNAGELFF. The CDR3 nucleotides read TGTGCCAGCAGCAACGCCGGGGAGCTGTTTTTT.